A single sample gave rise to the 17 T cell receptor beta chains below, sequenced in a study of radiation and T cells in renal cell carcinoma. Generated by immunoSEQ multiplex PCR, the TCRdb table keeps only in-frame clones and is missing some. This sample has tens of thousands of clones, with 80% found just once. Time point: blood 2 weeks post-SBRT. Described treatment: 15 Gy SBRT to primary tumor, nephrectomy 4 weeks later. Specimen: blood, collected from a patient whose treatment included radiotherapy and nephrectomy. These receptors were collected from a woman aged 70 to 79 with renal cell carcinoma.

The chain's CDR3 is CASSQGNEQYF. CDR3 sequence (DNA): TGCGCCAGCAGCCAAGGCAACGAGCAGTACTTC. J is TRBJ2-7 and V is TRBV4-1; no firm D call. The CDR3 has 11 amino acids. The germline V gene has CDR1 MGHRA and CDR2 YSYEKL. V was clipped by 1 base and J by 5 bases, with 3 bases between them.

This clone was observed a single time. CDR3 region: CAISEPGQPQHF. CDR3 nucleotide sequence: TGTGCCATCAGTGAGCCGGGGCAGCCCCAGCATTTT. This rearrangement joins TRBV10-3 to TRBJ1-5; D remains ambiguous. Germline CDR1 and CDR2: ENHRY and SYGVKD. CDR3 length equals 12 residues. The V and J ends lost 2 bases and 7 bases respectively, with 6 bases between them.

The gene calls are TRBV5-6 and TRBJ2-1, with 8 nucleotides matching TRBD2. The CDR3 sequence is 17 residues long. Germline-derived CDR1 and CDR2 are SGHDT and YYEEEE. Trimming took 0 bases from V and 4 from J; bases not matched to a gene: 9. DNA for the CDR3: TGTGCCAGCAGCTTGGGACTAGCGAATTTTGGGTACAATGAGCAGTTCTTC. This sequence encodes CASSLGLANFGYNEQFF.

This clone was detected many times. This chain joins TRBV19 and TRBJ1-5; D is uncertain. With 3 bases removed from V and 6 bases from J, the gap between germline ends came to 12 bases. The germline V gene encodes CDR1 LNHDA and CDR2 SQIVND (reference sequence). This CDR3 is built from 14 residues. The DNA for the CDR3 is TGTGCCAGTAGTATGGGCGGGGAGGGTCAGCCCCAGCATTTT. As protein: CASSMGGEGQPQHF.

The chain links TRBV10-3 to TRBJ2-1, with TRBD1 as a possible D gene (6 bases). CDR3 length: 15 amino acids. V was cut by 7 bases and J by 7 bases, with 20 bases left in between. Germline V gene sequence: CDR1 ENHRY, CDR2 SYGVKD. The CDR3 reads CAITSGAGALNEQFF. The CDR3 nucleotides read TGTGCCATCACTAGTGGGGCAGGGGCCTTAAATGAGCAGTTCTTC.

V gene TRBV7-9 combines with J gene TRBJ1-2; D call uncertain. This CDR3 comprises 13 residues. CDR1 is SEHNR and CDR2 is FQNEAQ in the germline V gene (reference sequence). Trimming removed 7 bases from V and 3 bases from J, with 12 bases in between. CDR3 sequence: CASTGSRYYGYTF. The CDR3 DNA reads TGTGCCAGCACGGGGTCCAGATACTATGGCTACACCTTC.

This CDR3 is CASSFLPGQGVQETQYF. CDR3 DNA sequence: TGCGCCAGCAGCTTCTTACCGGGACAGGGGGTCCAAGAGACCCAGTACTTC. The chain combines TRBV5-1 with TRBJ2-5, with 11 bases lining up with TRBD1. Germline loops: CDR1 SGHRS, CDR2 YFSETQ. The junction had 7 bases not matched to a gene; V was cut back by 2 bases and J by 1 base. The CDR3 contains 17 residues.

The V gene is TRBV4-1, the J gene TRBJ2-5; 9 nucleotides agree with TRBD1. V shed 1 base and J 3 bases; nucleotides not matched to a gene: 6. The CDR3 loop spans 16 amino acids. Germline assignment: CDR1 MGHRA and CDR2 YSYEKL. As DNA, the CDR3 is TGCGCCAGCAGCCAAGTACAGGGGGCTGTGAAAGAGACCCAGTACTTC. Residues: CASSQVQGAVKETQYF.

The chain employs TRBV5-4 and TRBJ2-5; 8 nucleotides align to TRBD2. The V gene's germline CDR1 is SGHNT and CDR2 YYREEE (reference sequence). V trimming: 3 bases; J trimming: 3 bases; junction bases outside the gene matches: 7. The CDR3 is 15 residues long. CDR3 bases: TGTGCCAGCAGCTCGGGGACGGGGGGGGAAGAGACCCAGTACTTC. This codes for CASSSGTGGEETQYF.

The chain is built from TRBV4-2 and TRBJ2-7; 8 nucleotides align to TRBD2. Germline CDR1 and CDR2: LGHNA and YNFKEQ. V was pared by 4 bases and J by 4 bases, with 12 bases of the junction left unmatched. The CDR3 sequence is 16 residues long. Here the CDR3 reads CASSLSGAGGVYEQYF. In DNA form, the CDR3 reads TGTGCCAGCAGCCTCTCGGGGGCGGGGGGTGTTTACGAGCAGTACTTC.

This clone was recorded a few times. The chain is built from TRBV10-2 and TRBJ2-5, with 13 bases identical to TRBD2. The V segment lost 0 bases and the J segment 5 bases; nucleotides outside the gene matches: 3. The germline V gene has CDR1 WSHSY and CDR2 SAAADI. This CDR3 region has 16 residues. This CDR3 is CASSESTGLAGETQYF. CDR3 bases: TGCGCCAGCAGTGAGTCGACGGGACTAGCGGGGGAGACCCAGTACTTC.

V and J are TRBV21-1 and TRBJ1-1; whether TRBD1, the table's D call, matches the DNA was not checked. TRBV21-1 is classified as a pseudogene. The CDR3 runs to 13 residues. CDR3 bases: TGTGCCGGATCCGGGACAGGGGGCCGGGAAGCTTTCTTT. Amino acids: CAGSGTGGREAFF.

V gene TRBV5-6 combines with J gene TRBJ1-2; TRBD1 matches 8 bases. The V gene end was trimmed by 4 bases and the J gene end by 8 bases; junction bases not matched to a gene: 7. CDR3 length: 13 amino acids. The germline CDR1 and CDR2 sequences are SGHDT and YYEEEE. Written as DNA, the CDR3 is TGTGCCAGCAGCCGGGACAGGCTGGAAGGCTACACCTTC. The encoded protein is CASSRDRLEGYTF.

The chain is built from TRBV5-6 and TRBJ2-1; 7 bases fit TRBD2. V was pared by 0 bases and J by 3 bases, with 3 bases of the junction left unmatched. From germline, CDR1 is SGHDT and CDR2 YYEEEE. The CDR3 is 15 amino acids. The CDR3 DNA reads TGTGCCAGCAGCTTGGTTGAGCGGGACTACAATGAGCAGTTCTTC. Its protein is CASSLVERDYNEQFF.

The gene calls are TRBV18 and TRBJ2-7, with 9 bases aligning to TRBD1. CDR1 and CDR2 (germline): KGHSH, LQKENI. The CDR3 sequence is 14 residues long. Trimming took 5 bases from V and 6 from J; bases not matched to a gene: 8. CDR3: CASSSGQGSVEQYF. In nucleotides, the CDR3 is TGTGCCAGCTCATCAGGACAGGGGTCGGTCGAGCAGTACTTC.

V gene TRBV9 combines with J gene TRBJ2-2; TRBD2 matches 9 bases. Germline lookup yields CDR1 SGDLS and CDR2 YYNGEE. V lost 4 bases to trimming and J lost 2 bases; unmatched junction nucleotides: 9. The CDR3 loop spans 17 amino acids. The CDR3 DNA reads as TGTGCCAGCAGCCCCCGGCTAGCGGGAACCAACACCGGGGAGCTGTTTTTT. Translation: CASSPRLAGTNTGELFF.

The genes are TRBV5-6 and TRBJ1-5; TRBD1 matches 8 bases. The CDR3 covers 13 residues. Germline lookup yields CDR1 SGHDT and CDR2 YYEEEE. The V gene end was trimmed by 7 bases and the J gene end by 6 bases; junction bases not matched to a gene: 6. The CDR3, as DNA: TGTGCCAGCGGAACAGGGGGGGTTCAGCCCCAGCATTTT. Amino acid sequence: CASGTGGVQPQHF.